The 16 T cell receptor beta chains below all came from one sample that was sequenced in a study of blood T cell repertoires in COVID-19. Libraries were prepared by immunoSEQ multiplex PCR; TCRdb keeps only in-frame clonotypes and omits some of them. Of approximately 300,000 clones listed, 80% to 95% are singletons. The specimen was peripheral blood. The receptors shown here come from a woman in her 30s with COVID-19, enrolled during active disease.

The CDR3, as DNA: TGTGCCTGGAGCTCCGGGACAGCCTCCACTGAAGCTTTCTTT. Protein sequence: CAWSSGTASTEAFF. V usage is TRBV30 and J usage is TRBJ1-1; 7 nucleotides match TRBD1. The trim removed 3 bases at V and 4 bases at J, leaving 8 bases unmatched. The germline V gene has CDR1 GTSNPN and CDR2 SVGIG (reference sequence). CDR3 length: 14 residues.

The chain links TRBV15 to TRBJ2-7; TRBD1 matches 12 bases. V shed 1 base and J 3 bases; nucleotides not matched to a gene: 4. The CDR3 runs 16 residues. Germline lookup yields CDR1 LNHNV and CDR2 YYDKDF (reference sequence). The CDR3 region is CATSRAGTGGGYEQYF. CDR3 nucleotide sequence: TGTGCCACCAGCAGAGCCGGGACAGGGGGCGGCTACGAGCAGTACTTC.

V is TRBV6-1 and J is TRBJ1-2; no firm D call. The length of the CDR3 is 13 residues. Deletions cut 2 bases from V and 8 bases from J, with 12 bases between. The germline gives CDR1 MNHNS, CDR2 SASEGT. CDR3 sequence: CASSERRGGGYTF. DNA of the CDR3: TGTGCCAGCAGTGAACGGCGCGGTGGGGGCTACACCTTC.

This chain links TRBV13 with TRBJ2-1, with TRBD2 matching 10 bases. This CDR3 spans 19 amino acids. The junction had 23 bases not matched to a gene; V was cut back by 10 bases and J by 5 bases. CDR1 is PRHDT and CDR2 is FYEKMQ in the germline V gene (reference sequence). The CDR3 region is CAIPWPPGKTGTSDNEQFF. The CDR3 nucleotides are TGTGCCATCCCCTGGCCCCCCGGGAAGACCGGGACTAGCGACAATGAGCAGTTCTTC. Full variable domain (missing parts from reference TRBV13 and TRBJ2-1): AAGVIQSPRHLIKEKRETATLKCYPIPRHDTVYWYQQGPGQDPQFLISFYEKMQSDKGSIPDRFSAQQFSDYHSELNMSSLELGDSALYFCAIPWPPGKTGTSDNEQFFGPGTRLTVL.

CDR3 DNA sequence: TGTGCCATCAGTGCAGAGCGGAGCTCCTACGAGCAGTACTTC. Protein: CAISAERSSYEQYF. V and J are TRBV10-3 and TRBJ2-7; D might be TRBD2 (5 bases). V lost 4 bases, J lost 0 bases, and 10 bases lay in between. Germline V CDR1 and CDR2: ENHRY, SYGVKD. There are 14 residues in the CDR3.

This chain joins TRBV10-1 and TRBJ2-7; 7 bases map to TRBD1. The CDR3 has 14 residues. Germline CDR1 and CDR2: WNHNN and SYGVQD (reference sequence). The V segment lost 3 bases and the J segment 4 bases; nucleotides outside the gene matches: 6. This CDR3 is CASSDKGARYEQYF. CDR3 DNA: TGCGCCAGCAGTGATAAGGGGGCGAGATACGAGCAGTACTTC.

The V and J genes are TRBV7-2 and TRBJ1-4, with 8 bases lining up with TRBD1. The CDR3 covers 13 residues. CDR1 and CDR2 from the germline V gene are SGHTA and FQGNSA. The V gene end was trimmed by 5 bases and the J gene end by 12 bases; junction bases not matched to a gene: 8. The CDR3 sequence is CASSQGAGMQLFF. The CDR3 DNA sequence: TGTGCCAGCAGCCAGGGGGCGGGAATGCAACTGTTTTTT.

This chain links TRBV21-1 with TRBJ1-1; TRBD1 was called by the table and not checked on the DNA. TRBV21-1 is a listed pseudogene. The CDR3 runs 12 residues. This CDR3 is CASSILDREAFF. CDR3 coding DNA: TGTGCCAGCAGCATCCTAGACAGGGAAGCTTTCTTT.

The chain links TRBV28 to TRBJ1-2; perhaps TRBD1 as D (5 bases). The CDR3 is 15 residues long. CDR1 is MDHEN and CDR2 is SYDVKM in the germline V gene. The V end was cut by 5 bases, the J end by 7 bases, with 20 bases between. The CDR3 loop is CASSPPGAGRSGYTF. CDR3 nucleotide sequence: TGTGCCAGCAGTCCCCCAGGCGCAGGGAGGTCTGGCTACACCTTC.

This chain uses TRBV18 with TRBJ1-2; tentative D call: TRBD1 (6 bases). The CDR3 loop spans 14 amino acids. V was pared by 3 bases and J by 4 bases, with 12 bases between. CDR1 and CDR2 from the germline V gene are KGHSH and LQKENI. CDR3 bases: TGTGCCAGCTCACCGGGACATTCAGGCTATGGCTACACCTTC. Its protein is CASSPGHSGYGYTF.

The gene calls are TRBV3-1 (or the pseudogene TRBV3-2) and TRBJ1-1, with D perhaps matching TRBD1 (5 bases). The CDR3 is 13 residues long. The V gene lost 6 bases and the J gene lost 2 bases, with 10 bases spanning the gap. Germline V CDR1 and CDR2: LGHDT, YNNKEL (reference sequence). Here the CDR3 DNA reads TGTGCCAGCAGGTCCAGGGAAAACACTGAAGCTTTCTTT. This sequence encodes CASRSRENTEAFF.

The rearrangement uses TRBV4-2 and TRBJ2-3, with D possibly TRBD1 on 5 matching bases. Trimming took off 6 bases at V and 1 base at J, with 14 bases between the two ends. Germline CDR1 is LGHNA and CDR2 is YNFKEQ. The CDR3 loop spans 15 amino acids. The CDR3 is CASSDSLLGTDTQYF. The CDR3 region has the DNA TGTGCCAGCAGTGACAGCCTGCTAGGCACAGATACGCAGTATTTT.

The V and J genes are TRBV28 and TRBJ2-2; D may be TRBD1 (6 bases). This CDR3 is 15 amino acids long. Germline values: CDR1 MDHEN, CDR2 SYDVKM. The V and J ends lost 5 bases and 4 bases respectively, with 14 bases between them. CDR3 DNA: TGTGCCAGCAGTCGATCGACAGGCGGCACCGGGGAGCTGTTTTTT. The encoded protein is CASSRSTGGTGELFF.

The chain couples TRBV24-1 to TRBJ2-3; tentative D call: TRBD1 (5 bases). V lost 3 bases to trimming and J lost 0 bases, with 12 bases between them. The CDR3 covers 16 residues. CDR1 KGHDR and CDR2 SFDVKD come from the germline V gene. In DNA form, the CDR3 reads TGTGCCACCAGTGATCAGGGTCTTCCAAGCACAGATACGCAGTATTTT. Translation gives CATSDQGLPSTDTQYF.

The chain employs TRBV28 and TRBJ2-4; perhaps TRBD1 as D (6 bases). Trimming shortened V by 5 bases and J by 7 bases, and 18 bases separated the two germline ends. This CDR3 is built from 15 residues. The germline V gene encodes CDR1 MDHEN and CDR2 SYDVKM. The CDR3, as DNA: TGTGCCAGCAGTCCCGGGACAATCGAGGGTAACATTCAGTACTTC. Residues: CASSPGTIEGNIQYF.

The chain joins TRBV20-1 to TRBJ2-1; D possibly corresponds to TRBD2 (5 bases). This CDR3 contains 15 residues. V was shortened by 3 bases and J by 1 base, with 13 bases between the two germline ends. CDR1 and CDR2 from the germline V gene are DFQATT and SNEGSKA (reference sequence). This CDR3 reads CSASSSSASYNEQFF. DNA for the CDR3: TGCAGTGCTAGTTCTAGCAGTGCTTCCTACAATGAGCAGTTCTTC.